Below, 26 T cell receptor beta chains from the same sample are listed, as sequenced in a study of CD8+ T cells in alopecia areata. The treatment was: oral pan-JAK inhibitor, 5-10 mg twice daily. TCR sequencing used cDNA made by reverse transcription of extracted RNA. The protocol was immunoSEQ multiplex PCR, while the TCRdb copy is restricted to in-frame clones and leaves out a portion. The profile shows 200,000 or so clones, approximately 45% of them singletons. The starting material was CD4+ T cells sorted from blood, obtained at roughly week 36, from a patient treated with tofacitinib. The receptors shown here come from a human donor with alopecia areata.

The rearrangement links TRBV5-4 to TRBJ2-1, with 10 bases lining up with TRBD2. The CDR3 consists of 16 residues. Germline V CDR1 and CDR2: SGHNT, YYREEE (reference sequence). V dropped 0 bases and J dropped 8; count of bases not matched to a gene: 8. CDR3 DNA: TGTGCCAGCAGCTTGGCAGCGGGAGGGCTATGGGATGAGCAGTTCTTC. It is translated as CASSLAAGGLWDEQFF. Together with reference TRBV5-4 and TRBJ2-1, the CDR3 gives the full variable domain: ETGVTQSPTHLIKTRGQQVTLRCSSQSGHNTVSWYQQALGQGPQFIFQYYREEENGRGNFPPRFSGLQFPNYSSELNVNALELDDSALYLCASSLAAGGLWDEQFFGPGTRLTVL.

This clone was seen repeatedly, ten times or more. The V gene is TRBV5-1, the J gene TRBJ2-1; 10 bases agree with TRBD2. The CDR3 runs 16 residues. Germline V CDR1 and CDR2: SGHRS, YFSETQ. The V gene end was trimmed by 4 bases and the J gene end by 6 bases; junction bases not matched to a gene: 10. CDR3 sequence reads: CASSTDGTSVPNEQFF. For the CDR3, the DNA is TGCGCCAGCAGCACGGACGGGACTAGCGTTCCCAATGAGCAGTTCTTC.

The genes are TRBV5-1 and TRBJ2-2; D not certain. The germline V gene encodes CDR1 SGHRS and CDR2 YFSETQ. V was shortened by 3 bases and J by 6 bases, with 18 bases between the two germline ends. CDR3 length equals 16 residues. The CDR3 DNA sequence: TGCGCCAGCAGCTCAAGCGACTCCGGGTTTTCCGGGGAGCTGTTTTTT. This translates into CASSSSDSGFSGELFF.

V usage is TRBV11-1 and J usage is TRBJ2-1; D perhaps matches TRBD2 (5 bases). Germline lookup yields CDR1 SGHAT and CDR2 FQDESV (reference sequence). Trimming cost V 4 bases and J 4 bases, with 5 bases left between them. This CDR3 is 12 amino acids long. DNA of the CDR3: TGTGCCAGCAGCTCGGGGTACAATGAGCAGTTCTTC. This encodes CASSSGYNEQFF. Variable domain in full (rest from reference TRBV11-1 and TRBJ2-1): EAEVAQSPRYKITEKSQAVAFWCDPISGHATLYWYRQILGQGPELLVQFQDESVVDDSQLPKDRFSAERLKGVDSTLKIQPAELGDSAMYLCASSSGYNEQFFGPGTRLTVL.

This clone has only a few counts. The chain joins TRBV9 to TRBJ2-7; 7 nucleotides align to TRBD2. V was pared by 3 bases and J by 6 bases, with 6 bases of the junction left unmatched. In germline, CDR1 is SGDLS, CDR2 YYNGEE. The CDR3 is 13 residues long. Here the CDR3 reads CASSETSLSEQYF. The CDR3 DNA follows: TGTGCCAGCAGCGAGACTAGCTTATCCGAGCAGTACTTC.

The V and J genes are TRBV15 and TRBJ2-3; TRBD1 aligns across 8 bases. CDR1 and CDR2 (germline): LNHNV, YYDKDF (reference sequence). This CDR3 region has 15 residues. J was trimmed by 6 bases and V by 6 bases; bases with no gene match: 11. The CDR3 region is CATSRLGQGYDTQYF. As DNA, the CDR3 is TGTGCCACCAGTAGGCTAGGACAGGGATACGATACGCAGTATTTT.

This clone occurred a few times. The chain couples TRBV7-2 to TRBJ2-7; 10 bases line up with TRBD2. Germline V gene data show CDR1 as SGHTA and CDR2 as FQGNSA. The CDR3 is 16 residues long. The trim removed 5 bases at V and 2 bases at J, leaving 9 bases unmatched. CDR3 DNA sequence: TGTGCCAGCAGCACTCGGACTAGCGGAGGGACCTACGAGCAGTACTTC. Its translation: CASSTRTSGGTYEQYF.

This chain joins TRBV7-2 and TRBJ2-7, with a possible D match to TRBD2 (5 bases). Germline-derived CDR1 and CDR2 are SGHTA and FQGNSA. V lost 2 bases and J 5 bases, leaving 10 bases between the germline ends. CDR3 size: 13 residues. The CDR3 region has the DNA TGTGCCAGCAGCTTATTCCAGCGGAACGAGCAGTACTTC. This sequence encodes CASSLFQRNEQYF.

This chain joins TRBV6-6 and TRBJ2-5; D gene uncertain. V lost 2 bases, J lost 2 bases, and 12 bases lay in between. The germline V gene encodes CDR1 MNHNY and CDR2 SVGAGI (reference sequence). This CDR3 region has 15 residues. CDR3 coding DNA: TGTGCCAGCAGTTACCCAGGCTGGGGACAAGAGACCCAGTACTTC. This translates into CASSYPGWGQETQYF.

This clone was observed a handful of times. The chain recombines TRBV5-1 with TRBJ2-3; 7 bases are shared with TRBD1. The CDR3 contains 15 residues. Germline-derived CDR1 and CDR2 are SGHRS and YFSETQ. Trimming cost V 6 bases and J 4 bases; bases outside gene matches: 11. The CDR3: CASTPPRDSPDTQYF. The DNA of the CDR3 is TGCGCCAGCACCCCGCCCCGGGACAGCCCAGATACGCAGTATTTT.

This clone was seen only a few times. This rearrangement joins TRBV2 to TRBJ2-1; possible D gene TRBD2, 5 bases. The CDR3 loop spans 15 amino acids. V shed 5 bases and J shed 4 bases, with 15 bases lying between them. Germline V gene sequence: CDR1 SNHLY, CDR2 FYNNEI. The CDR3 bases are TGTGCCAGCAGTCCCCGGGGAGTAGGATACAATGAGCAGTTCTTC. Amino acids: CASSPRGVGYNEQFF.

This clone appeared a single time. The CDR3 sequence: CASNRGVAGTYNEQFF. In DNA, the CDR3 is TGTGCCAGCAACAGGGGGGTAGCGGGAACCTACAATGAGCAGTTCTTC. The chain recombines TRBV28 with TRBJ2-1; TRBD1 or TRBD2 may be the D gene (8 bases each). Trimming took off 7 bases at V and 2 bases at J, with 18 bases between the two ends. The germline CDR1 and CDR2 sequences are MDHEN and SYDVKM. The CDR3 has 16 amino acids. Drawing the rest from reference TRBV28 and TRBJ2-1, the complete variable domain is DVKVTQSSRYLVKRTGEKVFLECVQDMDHENMFWYRQDPGLGLRLIYFSYDVKMKEKGDIPEGYSVSREKKERFSLILESASTNQTSMYLCASNRGVAGTYNEQFFGPGTRLTVL.

The chain uses TRBV30 and TRBJ1-4, with D perhaps matching TRBD1 (6 bases). V gave up 0 bases and J gave up 8 bases, with 16 bases separating them. The CDR3 sequence is 15 residues long. Germline V gene sequence: CDR1 GTSNPN, CDR2 SVGIG (reference sequence). The CDR3 sequence is CAWSVKGVRQEKLFF. CDR3 nucleotide sequence: TGTGCCTGGAGTGTAAAGGGGGTTCGGCAAGAAAAACTGTTTTTT.

The gene calls are TRBV7-9 and TRBJ1-2, with D unresolved. Germline-derived CDR1 and CDR2 are SEHNR and FQNEAQ (reference sequence). V shed 5 bases and J shed 11 bases, with 12 bases lying between them. This CDR3 contains 11 residues. CDR3 DNA: TGTGCCAGCAGCCCTGAGACGGTTTACACCTTC. It translates to CASSPETVYTF.

This clone was picked up a small number of times. The J gene is TRBJ2-1, the V gene TRBV4-1, with D perhaps matching TRBD1 or TRBD2 (5 bases each). V was clipped by 6 bases and J by 1 base, with 10 bases between them. This CDR3 has 14 residues. In germline, CDR1 is MGHRA, CDR2 YSYEKL. The CDR3 region is CASSWGSSYNEQFF. CDR3 coding DNA: TGCGCCAGCAGTTGGGGGTCATCCTACAATGAGCAGTTCTTC.

The DNA of the CDR3 is TGCGCCAGCAGCTACGACAATGCTGGGGCCAACGTCCTGACTTTC. Translated: CASSYDNAGANVLTF. This chain uses TRBV5-1 with TRBJ2-6; D is ambiguous. Trimming took off 3 bases at V and 2 bases at J, with 9 bases between the two ends. In germline, CDR1 is SGHRS, CDR2 YFSETQ. The CDR3 is 15 residues long.

The chain has TRBV29-1 and TRBJ2-3, with D possibly matching TRBD2 (6 bases). The CDR3 consists of 16 residues. Germline V gene sequence: CDR1 SQVTM, CDR2 ANQGSEA. The V end lost 1 base, the J end lost 0 bases, and 14 bases lay between the germline ends. CDR3 sequence (DNA): TGCAGCGTTGAAGGGTTGTCCAGCGGGAGCACAGATACGCAGTATTTT. Encoded protein: CSVEGLSSGSTDTQYF.

This clone was counted only a few times. This chain links TRBV19 with TRBJ2-7, with 14 nucleotides matching TRBD2. Trimming removed 1 base from V and 5 bases from J; junction bases left unmatched: 7. This CDR3 comprises 17 residues. CDR1 is LNHDA, CDR2 SQIVND, per germline (reference sequence). DNA of the CDR3: TGTGCCAGTAGTATAGCCCCTCCGGGACTAGCGGGAGACGAGCAGTACTTC. It yields the protein CASSIAPPGLAGDEQYF.

About this clone: The sample contains more than one DNA sequence encoding this CDR3. The rearrangement uses TRBV30 and TRBJ2-1, with unresolved D. V was pared by 2 bases and J by 7 bases, with 6 bases between. The CDR3 runs to 11 residues. Germline V gene lookup returns CDR1 GTSNPN and CDR2 SVGIG (reference sequence). The CDR3 DNA follows: TGTGCCTGGAGTCTAACGAATGAGCAGTTCTTC. This gives the protein CAWSLTNEQFF.

This sequence joins TRBV10-3 and TRBJ2-3, with 7 bases fitting TRBD1. Germline assignment: CDR1 ENHRY and CDR2 SYGVKD. Unmatched junction bases numbered 8, after V lost 10 bases and J lost 4 bases. The CDR3 sequence is 13 residues long. CDR3 sequence: CATRQGWSDTQYF. The DNA of the CDR3 is TGTGCCACCAGACAGGGATGGTCAGATACGCAGTATTTT.

The rearrangement uses TRBV6-5 and TRBJ2-3, with D tentatively TRBD2 (5 bases). Germline CDR1 reads MNHEY; CDR2 reads SVGAGI. V was pared by 2 bases and J by 0 bases, with 9 bases between. The CDR3 contains 15 residues. DNA for the CDR3: TGTGCCAGCAGTTACGGGAGTTTTAGCACAGATACGCAGTATTTT. Protein product: CASSYGSFSTDTQYF.

The rearrangement links TRBV2 to TRBJ1-5, with D uncertain. This CDR3 is 13 amino acids long. V was shortened by 3 bases and J by 4 bases, with 7 bases between the two germline ends. Germline V gives CDR1 SNHLY, CDR2 FYNNEI. The CDR3 region is CASSDQANQPQHF. In DNA, the CDR3 is TGTGCCAGCAGTGATCAAGCGAATCAGCCCCAGCATTTT. Supplemented by reference TRBV2 and TRBJ1-5, the full variable domain reads EPEVTQTPSHQVTQMGQEVILRCVPISNHLYFYWYRQILGQKVEFLVSFYNNEISEKSEIFDDQFSVERPDGSNFTLKIRSTKLEDSAMYFCASSDQANQPQHFGDGTRLSIL.

The chain uses TRBV6-6 and TRBJ2-5, with 10 bases identical to TRBD2. V lost 2 bases and J lost 1; bases outside the gene matches: 4. Looked up from germline, CDR1 is MNHNY and CDR2 is SVGAGI (reference sequence). This CDR3 region has 16 residues. The DNA for the CDR3 is TGTGCCAGCAGTTACCCCGAGCGGGAGGGCCAAGAGACCCAGTACTTC. It translates to CASSYPEREGQETQYF.

The J gene is TRBJ2-3, the V gene TRBV5-1; 7 bases align to TRBD2. This CDR3 has 15 residues. Looked up from germline, CDR1 is SGHRS and CDR2 is YFSETQ. V shed 0 bases and J 2 bases; nucleotides not matched to a gene: 3. The CDR3 DNA reads as TGCGCCAGCAGCTTGGCTAGCGGAAACACAGATACGCAGTATTTT. Its protein product is CASSLASGNTDTQYF.

The CDR3 nucleotides are TGTGCCAGCAGTACCGGGACAGGGGGCGGCGAGACCCAGTACTTC. Translated: CASSTGTGGGETQYF. This chain links TRBV6-5 with TRBJ2-5; 12 bases are a match to TRBD1. This CDR3 is built from 15 residues. Trimming at V came to 5 bases and at J to 5 bases, leaving 6 bases not matched to a gene. The germline V gene has CDR1 MNHEY and CDR2 SVGAGI.

The chain recombines TRBV5-1 with TRBJ1-1, with TRBD1 matching over 7 bases. V lost 4 bases and J lost 4; bases outside the gene matches: 10. The CDR3 consists of 15 residues. Germline CDR1 is SGHRS and CDR2 is YFSETQ. CDR3 in amino acids: CASSVVWDRGTEAFF. DNA for the CDR3: TGCGCCAGCAGCGTGGTCTGGGACAGAGGCACTGAAGCTTTCTTT.